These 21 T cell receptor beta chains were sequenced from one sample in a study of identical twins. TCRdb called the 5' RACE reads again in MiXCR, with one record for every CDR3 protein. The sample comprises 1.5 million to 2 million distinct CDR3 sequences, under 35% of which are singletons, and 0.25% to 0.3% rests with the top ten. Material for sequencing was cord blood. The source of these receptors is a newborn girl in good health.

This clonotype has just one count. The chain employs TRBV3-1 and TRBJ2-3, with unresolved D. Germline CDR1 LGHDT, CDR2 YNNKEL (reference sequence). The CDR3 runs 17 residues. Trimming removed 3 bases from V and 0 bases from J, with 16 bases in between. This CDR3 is CASSQVTRTRSTDTQYF. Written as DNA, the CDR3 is TGTGCCAGCAGCCAGGTGACGCGAACCCGAAGCACAGATACGCAGTATTTT.

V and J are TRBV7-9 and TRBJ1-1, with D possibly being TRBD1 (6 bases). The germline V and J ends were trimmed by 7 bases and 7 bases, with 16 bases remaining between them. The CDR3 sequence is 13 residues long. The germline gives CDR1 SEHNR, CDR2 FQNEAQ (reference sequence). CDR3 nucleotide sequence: TGTGCCAGCACCCTAGGGGGAAAGGGTGAAGCTTTCTTT. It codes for CASTLGGKGEAFF.

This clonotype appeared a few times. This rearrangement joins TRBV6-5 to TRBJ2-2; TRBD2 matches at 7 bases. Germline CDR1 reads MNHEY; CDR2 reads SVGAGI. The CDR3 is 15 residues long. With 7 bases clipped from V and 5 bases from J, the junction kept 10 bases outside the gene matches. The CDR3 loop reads CASIQRGSGTGELFF. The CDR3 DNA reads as TGTGCCAGCATACAGCGCGGGAGTGGTACCGGGGAGCTGTTTTTT.

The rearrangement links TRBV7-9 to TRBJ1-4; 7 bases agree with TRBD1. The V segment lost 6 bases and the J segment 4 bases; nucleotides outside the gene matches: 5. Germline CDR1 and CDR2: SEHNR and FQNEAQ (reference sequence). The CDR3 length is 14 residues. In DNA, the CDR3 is TGTGCCAGCAGGCCACAGGGGAATAATGAAAAACTGTTTTTT. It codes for CASRPQGNNEKLFF.

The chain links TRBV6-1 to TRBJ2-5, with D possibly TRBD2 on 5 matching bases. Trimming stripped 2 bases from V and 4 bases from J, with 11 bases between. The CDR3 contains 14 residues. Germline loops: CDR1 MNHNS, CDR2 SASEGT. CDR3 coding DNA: TGTGCCAGCAGTGAATCGGCTAGCTCAGAGACCCAGTACTTC. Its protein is CASSESASSETQYF.

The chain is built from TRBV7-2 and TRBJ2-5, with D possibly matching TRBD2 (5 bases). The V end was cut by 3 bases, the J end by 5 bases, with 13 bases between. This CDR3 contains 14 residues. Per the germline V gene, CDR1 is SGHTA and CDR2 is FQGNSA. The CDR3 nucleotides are TGTGCCAGCAGCTTTCCGGGAAGGGAGGAGACCCAGTACTTC. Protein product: CASSFPGREETQYF.

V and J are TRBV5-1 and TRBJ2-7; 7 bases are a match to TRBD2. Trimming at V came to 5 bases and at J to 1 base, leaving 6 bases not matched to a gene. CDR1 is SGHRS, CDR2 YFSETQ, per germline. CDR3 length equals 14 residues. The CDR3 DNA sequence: TGCGCCAGCAGAACTAGCGATCCTTCCTACGAGCAGTACTTC. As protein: CASRTSDPSYEQYF.

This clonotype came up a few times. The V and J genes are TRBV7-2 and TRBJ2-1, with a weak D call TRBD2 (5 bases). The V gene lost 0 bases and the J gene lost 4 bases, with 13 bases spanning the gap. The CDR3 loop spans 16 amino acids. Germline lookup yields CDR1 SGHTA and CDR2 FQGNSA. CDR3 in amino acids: CASSLAGGSTYNEQFF. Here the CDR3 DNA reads TGTGCCAGCAGCTTAGCTGGAGGTTCGACTTACAATGAGCAGTTCTTC.

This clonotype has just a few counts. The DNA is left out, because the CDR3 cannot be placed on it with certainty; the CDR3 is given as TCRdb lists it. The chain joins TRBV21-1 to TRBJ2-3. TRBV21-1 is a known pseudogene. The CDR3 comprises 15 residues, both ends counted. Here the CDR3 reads CASSKVAGGTDTQYF.

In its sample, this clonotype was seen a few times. The CDR3 here is CASKLASNTGELFF. The DNA of the CDR3 is TGTGCCAGCAAGCTAGCGTCGAACACCGGGGAGCTGTTTTTT. The rearrangement joins TRBV7-9 to TRBJ2-2, with D perhaps TRBD2 (6 bases). Germline V gene lookup returns CDR1 SEHNR and CDR2 FQNEAQ (reference sequence). The CDR3 is 14 residues long. V dropped 7 bases and J dropped 0 bases, with 9 bases sitting between them.

In nucleotides, the CDR3 is TGTGCCATCAGCCCTCGCCAGCAGGGGACCTCTAACTATGGCTACACCTTC. The encoded protein is CAISPRQQGTSNYGYTF. The chain employs TRBV10-3 and TRBJ1-2, with D maybe TRBD1 (6 bases). Per germline, CDR1 ENHRY and CDR2 SYGVKD. This CDR3 region has 17 residues. V was shortened by 6 bases and J by 0 bases, with 20 bases between the two germline ends.

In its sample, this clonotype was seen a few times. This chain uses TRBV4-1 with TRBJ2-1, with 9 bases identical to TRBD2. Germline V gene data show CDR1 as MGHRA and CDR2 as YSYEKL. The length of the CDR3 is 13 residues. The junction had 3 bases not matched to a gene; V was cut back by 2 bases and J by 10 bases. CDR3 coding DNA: TGCGCCAGCAGCCAATATAGCGGGAGAGAGCAGTTCTTC. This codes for CASSQYSGREQFF.

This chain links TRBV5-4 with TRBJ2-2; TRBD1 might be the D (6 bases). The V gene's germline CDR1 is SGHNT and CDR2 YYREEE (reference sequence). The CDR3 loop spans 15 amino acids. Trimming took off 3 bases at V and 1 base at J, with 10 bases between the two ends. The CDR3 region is CASSWPGQNTGELFF. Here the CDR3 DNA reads TGTGCCAGCAGCTGGCCGGGACAGAACACCGGGGAGCTGTTTTTT.

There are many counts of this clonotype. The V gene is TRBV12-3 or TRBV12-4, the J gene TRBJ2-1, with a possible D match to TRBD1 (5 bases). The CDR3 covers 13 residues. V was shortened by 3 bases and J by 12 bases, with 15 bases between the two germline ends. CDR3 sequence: CASSFGPTQGQFF. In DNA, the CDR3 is TGTGCCAGCAGTTTCGGACCTACCCAGGGGCAGTTCTTC.

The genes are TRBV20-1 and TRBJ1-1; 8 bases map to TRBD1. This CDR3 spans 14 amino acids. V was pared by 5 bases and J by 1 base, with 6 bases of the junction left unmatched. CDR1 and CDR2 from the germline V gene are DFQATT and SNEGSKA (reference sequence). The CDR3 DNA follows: TGCAGTGCTCCCGAGGGGACAGGGAACACTGAAGCTTTCTTT. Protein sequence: CSAPEGTGNTEAFF.

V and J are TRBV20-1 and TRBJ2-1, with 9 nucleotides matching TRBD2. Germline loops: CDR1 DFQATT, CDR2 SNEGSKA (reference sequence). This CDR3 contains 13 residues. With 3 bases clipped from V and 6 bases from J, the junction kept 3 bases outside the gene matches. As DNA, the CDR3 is TGCAGTGCTAGCGGGCGGGGGGGCAATGAGCAGTTCTTC. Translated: CSASGRGGNEQFF.

CDR3 DNA: TGTGCCACCAGCAGAGTACTCGACTACAATGAGCAGTTCTTC. This sequence encodes CATSRVLDYNEQFF. The rearrangement uses TRBV15 and TRBJ2-1; D is undetermined. The length of the CDR3 is 14 residues. Trimming shortened V by 1 base and J by 3 bases, and 7 bases separated the two germline ends. The germline V gene encodes CDR1 LNHNV and CDR2 YYDKDF (reference sequence).

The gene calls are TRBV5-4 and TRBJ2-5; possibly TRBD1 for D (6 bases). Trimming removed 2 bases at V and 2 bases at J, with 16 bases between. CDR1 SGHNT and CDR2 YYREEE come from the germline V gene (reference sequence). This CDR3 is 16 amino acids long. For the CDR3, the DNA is TGTGCCAGCAGCTTCTCCGGGACATTCCTTCAAGAGACCCAGTACTTC. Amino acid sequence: CASSFSGTFLQETQYF.

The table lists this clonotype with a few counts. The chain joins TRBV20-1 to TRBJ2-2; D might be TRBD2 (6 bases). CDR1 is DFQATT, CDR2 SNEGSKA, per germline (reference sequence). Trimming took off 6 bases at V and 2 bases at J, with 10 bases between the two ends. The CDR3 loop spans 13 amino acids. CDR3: CSAIGLNTGELFF. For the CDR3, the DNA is TGCAGTGCCATCGGACTAAACACCGGGGAGCTGTTTTTT.

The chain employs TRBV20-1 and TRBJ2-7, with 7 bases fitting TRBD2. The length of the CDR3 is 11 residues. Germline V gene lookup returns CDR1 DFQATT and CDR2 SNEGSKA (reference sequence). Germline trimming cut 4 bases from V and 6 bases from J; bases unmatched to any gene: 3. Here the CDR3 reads CSATSGREQYF. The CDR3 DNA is TGCAGTGCTACTAGCGGTCGCGAGCAGTACTTC.

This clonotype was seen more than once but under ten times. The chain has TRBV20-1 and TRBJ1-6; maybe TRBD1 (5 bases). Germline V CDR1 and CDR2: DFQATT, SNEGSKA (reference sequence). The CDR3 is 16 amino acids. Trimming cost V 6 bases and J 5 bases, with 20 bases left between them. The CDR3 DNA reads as TGCAGTGCCGTACACGGGTTCGGGGGAAATAATTCACCCCTCCACTTT. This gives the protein CSAVHGFGGNNSPLHF.